This T cell receptor (beta chain) was captured in a study of blood T cell repertoires in COVID-19. Study information: Acute and convalescent COVID-19 specimens originated in the United States, Italy and Spain. From T cells, B-cell-depleted T cells, or PBMCs came the material, which was cDNA or gDNA.

V gave up 7 bases and J gave up 4 bases; unmatched junction bases: 22. Germline V gives CDR1 KGHDR, CDR2 SFDVKD. The CDR3 is 20 amino acids. Original processing notes: Amplified reference gene primers provided the basis for estimating nucleated cell counts. Here immunoSEQ multiplex PCR was the method, and the copy in TCRdb shows in-frame clones only, minus some. From that table come the V and J calls and clone size; the DNA was used to work out D and trimming. The sample consists of about 81,000 clones, around 89% of them appearing once. The sample comprised peripheral blood. The source is a man between 65 and 85 years old with active or convalescent COVID-19. The chain carries TRBV24-1 and TRBJ2-3, with 10 nucleotides matching TRBD2. CDR3 amino acids: CATSRTIGSSGGAVADTQYF. The CDR3 nucleotides read TGTGCCACCAGCAGGACGATCGGATCAAGCGGGGGGGCGGTGGCAGATACGCAGTATTTT.